This entry concerns a single T cell receptor (beta chain). Its target is not known. There are 16 residues in the CDR3. In germline, CDR1 is MNHNY, CDR2 SVGAGI (reference sequence). V was shortened by 6 bases and J by 1 base, with 18 bases between the two germline ends. The data originate from a study of shared clonotypes between healthy human individuals. Points from the study as a whole: Among non-shared clonotypes, generation probabilities were lower than among those shared by all four donors.

Original analysis: ImmunoSEQ only sent back junction sequences with no quality scores, so filtering was done differently. Here immunoSEQ multiplex PCR was the method, and the copy in TCRdb shows in-frame clones only, minus some. The DNA was the basis for D and trimming; V, J and clone size are from that table. The profile covers over a million clones, with roughly 95% appearing a single time and approximately 1.1% taken by the ten largest. The clonotype comes from a man younger than 45 in good health. The sequenced material came from naive CD4+ T cells sorted from blood. The subset is: CD45RA+ positively selected. The rearrangement uses TRBV6-6 and TRBJ1-2; the D gene is possibly TRBD1 (5 bases). The CDR3 DNA follows: TGTGCCAGCAGACCACGGGACGTAGGGTTTAACTATGGCTACACCTTC. It codes for CASRPRDVGFNYGYTF.